A few counts support the clone carrying this T cell receptor beta chain. The record originates from a study of blood T cell repertoires in COVID-19. Study details: Sites in the United States, Italy and Spain provided acute and convalescent COVID-19 samples.

Per the original data handling: Estimation of nucleated cell counts relied on the amplification of reference gene primers. Method: immunoSEQ multiplex PCR; TCRdb's copy keeps in-frame clones and lacks some. The V and J calls and the clone size are those of that table, but D and trimming were determined from the DNA. The sample has around 250,000 clones; less than 90% are singletons. What was sequenced was peripheral blood. The TCR sequence derives from a man aged 60-69 years with acute or convalescent COVID-19.

The CDR3 spells CASSQFSGLANEQYF. The DNA of the CDR3 is TGCGCCAGCAGCCAATTTAGCGGACTAGCGAACGAGCAGTACTTC. The gene calls are TRBV4-3 and TRBJ2-7; TRBD2 aligns across 9 bases. Germline loops: CDR1 LGHNA, CDR2 YSLEER. Trimming removed 2 bases from V and 5 bases from J; junction bases left unmatched: 7. The CDR3 contains 15 residues.